The source of this TCR beta chain is a study of CD8+ T cells in alopecia areata. Broader study findings: Persistence of many expanded lesional clones was seen in scalp and blood during tofacitinib. Scalp specimens additionally yield sequences from normal skin's resident alphabeta T cells.

The treatment denotes: oral pan-JAK inhibitor, 5-10 mg twice daily. Punch biopsies of lesional scalp, plus peripheral blood, were taken from alopecia areata patients. Once RNA had been extracted, it was reverse transcribed into cDNA to act as the sequencing template. Here immunoSEQ multiplex PCR was the method, and the copy in TCRdb shows in-frame clones only, minus some. The profile shows around 200,000 clones, about three fifths of them singletons. Comment on this clone: The antigen is unknown.

V lost 6 bases, J lost 2 bases, and 11 bases lay in between. Germline V gene sequence: CDR1 MNHEY, CDR2 SMNVEV (reference sequence). The CDR3 has 14 residues. The clonotype originates from a human donor with alopecia areata. The sequenced sample was CD4+ T cells sorted from blood, obtained at week 4, from a patient treated with tofacitinib. The rearrangement joins TRBV27 to TRBJ1-5; TRBD1 is a possible D gene (5 bases). CDR3 coding DNA: TGTGCCAGCAGCCCGGCGGGGGGCAATCAGCCCCAGCATTTT. This encodes CASSPAGGNQPQHF.